The following is a T cell receptor beta chain sequence with its context. The antigen remains undetermined. The sample comes from a study of vaccination and CD4 T cells after COVID-19. Sequenced with the Oncomine TCR Beta short-read assay was DNA taken from cultured CD4+ T cells. TCRdb independently ran MiXCR on the PCR reads; one entry per CDR3 protein. Of about 1,900 distinct CDR3 sequences listed, under 55% are singletons. Documented treatment: 10-day PBMC culture with coronavirus spike peptide pools or control peptides (ViraFEST assay). The sequences come from CD4+ T cells from blood, cultured in vitro, collected after SARS-CoV-2 vaccination. The sequence came from a human donor who had recovered from COVID-19.

This CDR3 reads CASSFRAGGIGEQFF. CDR3 DNA sequence: TGTGCCAGCAGCTTCCGGGCGGGGGGCATCGGTGAGCAGTTCTTC. V usage is TRBV11-3 and J usage is TRBJ2-1; 8 positions match TRBD2. The CDR3 is made up of 15 amino acids. Unmatched junction bases numbered 10, after V lost 3 bases and J lost 9 bases. Germline lookup yields CDR1 SGHNT and CDR2 YENEEA.